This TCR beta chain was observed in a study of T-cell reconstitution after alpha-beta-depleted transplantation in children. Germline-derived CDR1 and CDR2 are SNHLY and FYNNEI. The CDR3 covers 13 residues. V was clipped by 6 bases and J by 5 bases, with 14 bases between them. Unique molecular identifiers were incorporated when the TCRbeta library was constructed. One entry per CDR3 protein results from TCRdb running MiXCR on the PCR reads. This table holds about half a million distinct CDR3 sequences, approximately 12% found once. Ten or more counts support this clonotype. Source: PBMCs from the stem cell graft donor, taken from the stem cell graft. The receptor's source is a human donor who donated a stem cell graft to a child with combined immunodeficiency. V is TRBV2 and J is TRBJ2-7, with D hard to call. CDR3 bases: TGTGCCAGCAGCATCTTAACGATCCACGAGCAGTACTTC. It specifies CASSILTIHEQYF.